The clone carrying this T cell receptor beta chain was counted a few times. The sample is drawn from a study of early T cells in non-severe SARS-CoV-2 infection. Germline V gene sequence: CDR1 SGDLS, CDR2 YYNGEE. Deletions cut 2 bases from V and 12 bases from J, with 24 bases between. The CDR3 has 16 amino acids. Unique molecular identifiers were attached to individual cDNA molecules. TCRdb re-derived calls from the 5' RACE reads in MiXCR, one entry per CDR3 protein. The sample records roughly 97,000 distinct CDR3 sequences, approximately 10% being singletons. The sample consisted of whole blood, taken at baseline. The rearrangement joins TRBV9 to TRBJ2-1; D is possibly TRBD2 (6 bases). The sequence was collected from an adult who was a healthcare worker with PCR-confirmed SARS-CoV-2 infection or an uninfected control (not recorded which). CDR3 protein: CASSVMGTSTTAGQFF. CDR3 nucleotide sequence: TGTGCCAGCAGCGTGATGGGGACTTCTACTACCGCCGGGCAGTTCTTC.